This T cell receptor beta chain stems from a study of blood T cell repertoires in COVID-19. Germline V gene data show CDR1 as SGHRS and CDR2 as YFSETQ. This CDR3 region has 14 residues. V shed 0 bases and J shed 8 bases, with 14 bases lying between them. Clones were sequenced by immunoSEQ multiplex PCR, and TCRdb holds only the in-frame ones, with some missing. The sample lists 100,000 to 150,000 clones; around 86% were seen once. The J gene is TRBJ1-2, the V gene TRBV5-1; D unresolved. The source is a man aged 55 to 70 with acute or convalescent COVID-19. The sequenced sample consisted of peripheral blood. The CDR3: CASSLAAISAGYTF. CDR3 bases: TGCGCCAGCAGCTTGGCAGCGATTTCGGCGGGCTACACCTTC. Drawing the rest from reference TRBV5-1 and TRBJ1-2, the complete variable domain is KAGVTQTPRYLIKTRGQQVTLSCSPISGHRSVSWYQQTPGQGLQFLFEYFSETQRNKGNFPGRFSGRQFSNSRSEMNVSTLELGDSALYLCASSLAAISAGYTFGSGTRLTVV.